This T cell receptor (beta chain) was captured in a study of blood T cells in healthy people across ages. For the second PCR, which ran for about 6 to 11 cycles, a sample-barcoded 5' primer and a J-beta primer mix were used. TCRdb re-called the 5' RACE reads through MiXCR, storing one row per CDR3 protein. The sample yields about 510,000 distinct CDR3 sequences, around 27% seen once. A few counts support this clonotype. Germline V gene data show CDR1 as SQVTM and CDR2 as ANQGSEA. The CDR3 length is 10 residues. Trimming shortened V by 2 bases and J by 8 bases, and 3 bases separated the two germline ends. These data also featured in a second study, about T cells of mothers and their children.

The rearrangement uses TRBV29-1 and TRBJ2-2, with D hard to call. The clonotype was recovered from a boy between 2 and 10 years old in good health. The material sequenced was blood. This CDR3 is CSVEIGELFF. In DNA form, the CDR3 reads TGCAGCGTTGAAATAGGGGAGCTGTTTTTT.